Listed below are T cell receptor beta chains from one sample, sequenced in a study of shared clonotypes between healthy human individuals. TCRdb's copy holds only in-frame clones and misses some; the assay was immunoSEQ multiplex PCR. This table holds a few million clones, over 85% found once. The specimen sequenced was naive CD4+ T cells from PBMCs. The receptors shown here come from a man aged 18 to 30 in good health. Some clones in this sample may be carry-over from other donors' samples. Each CDR3 is given with its conserved first and last residue. D genes are given only for firm matches. Part of the rows lack a size; the others show once, few, many or a class for expanded clones.

v_call: TRBV4-1
j_call: TRBJ2-7
d_call: -
clone_size: -
cdr3_aa: CASSQGDTHYEQYF
cdr3_nt: TGCGCCAGCAGCCAAGGGGACACCCACTACGAGCAGTACTTC

v_call: TRBV10-3
j_call: TRBJ2-2
d_call: -
clone_size: -
cdr3_aa: CATNNRPNTGELFF
cdr3_nt: TGTGCCACCAACAACCGACCAAACACCGGGGAGCTGTTTTTT

v_call: TRBV5-6
j_call: TRBJ2-1
d_call: -
clone_size: -
cdr3_aa: CASSLAHEQFF
cdr3_nt: TGTGCCAGCAGCTTGGCTCATGAGCAGTTCTTC

v_call: TRBV18
j_call: TRBJ1-1
d_call: TRBD1
clone_size: -
cdr3_aa: CASSREAGGDTEAFF
cdr3_nt: TGTGCCAGCTCACGCGAGGCAGGGGGAGACACTGAAGCTTTCTTT

v_call: TRBV6-1
j_call: TRBJ2-1
d_call: TRBD2
clone_size: once
cdr3_aa: CASSEGLAGGPTEQFF
cdr3_nt: TGTGCCAGCAGTGAAGGACTAGCGGGAGGGCCCACTGAGCAGTTCTTC

v_call: TRBV6-6
j_call: TRBJ2-5
d_call: -
clone_size: -
cdr3_aa: CASSYSGRQETQYF
cdr3_nt: TGTGCCAGCAGTTACTCGGGTCGGCAAGAGACCCAGTACTTC

v_call: TRBV6-6
j_call: TRBJ1-1
d_call: -
clone_size: -
cdr3_aa: CASSYGGANTEAFF
cdr3_nt: TGTGCCAGCAGTTACGGTGGGGCGAACACTGAAGCTTTCTTT

v_call: TRBV2
j_call: TRBJ1-4
d_call: -
clone_size: -
cdr3_aa: CASRANEKLFF
cdr3_nt: TGTGCCAGCAGGGCTAATGAAAAACTGTTTTTT

v_call: TRBV28
j_call: TRBJ2-7
d_call: -
clone_size: -
cdr3_aa: CASSSPADYSRYEQYF
cdr3_nt: TGTGCCAGCAGTTCACCCGCCGACTATAGCCGATACGAGCAGTACTTC

v_call: TRBV18
j_call: TRBJ2-5
d_call: -
clone_size: -
cdr3_aa: CASSPGLQETQYF
cdr3_nt: TGTGCCAGCTCACCAGGGCTTCAAGAGACCCAGTACTTC

v_call: TRBV29-1
j_call: TRBJ2-7
d_call: -
clone_size: -
cdr3_aa: CSGCPPGPDPYEQYF
cdr3_nt: TGCAGCGGCTGTCCCCCGGGACCGGACCCCTACGAGCAGTACTTC

v_call: TRBV7-2
j_call: TRBJ2-7
d_call: -
clone_size: -
cdr3_aa: CASSFLEQTYEQYF
cdr3_nt: TGTGCCAGCAGCTTCCTTGAGCAGACCTACGAGCAGTACTTC

v_call: TRBV18
j_call: TRBJ1-1
d_call: -
clone_size: -
cdr3_aa: CASSPRVNTEAFF
cdr3_nt: TGTGCCAGCTCACCAAGAGTGAACACTGAAGCTTTCTTT

v_call: TRBV28
j_call: TRBJ2-3
d_call: TRBD2
clone_size: -
cdr3_aa: CASRLAGLTDTQYF
cdr3_nt: TGTGCCAGCAGACTAGCGGGGCTCACAGATACGCAGTATTTT

v_call: TRBV7-8
j_call: TRBJ2-1
d_call: TRBD2
clone_size: -
cdr3_aa: CASSPFSGRTSSYNEQFF
cdr3_nt: TGTGCCAGCAGCCCCTTTAGCGGGAGGACCAGCTCCTACAATGAGCAGTTCTTC

v_call: TRBV28
j_call: TRBJ2-5
d_call: TRBD2
clone_size: -
cdr3_aa: CASSQLAGEVETQYF
cdr3_nt: TGTGCCAGCAGCCAACTAGCGGGAGAGGTGGAGACCCAGTACTTC

v_call: TRBV4-3
j_call: TRBJ2-7
d_call: -
clone_size: once
cdr3_aa: CASSPELAGAGEQYF
cdr3_nt: TGCGCCAGCAGCCCAGAACTTGCAGGGGCGGGCGAGCAGTACTTC

v_call: TRBV5-4
j_call: TRBJ2-7
d_call: -
clone_size: once
cdr3_aa: CASSLGGRGEQYF
cdr3_nt: TGTGCCAGCAGCTTGGGAGGGCGAGGCGAGCAGTACTTC

v_call: TRBV4-1
j_call: TRBJ2-1
d_call: TRBD2
clone_size: -
cdr3_aa: CASSLLGGGNEQFF
cdr3_nt: TGCGCCAGCAGCCTCCTCGGGGGGGGCAATGAGCAGTTCTTC

v_call: TRBV4-2
j_call: TRBJ1-2
d_call: -
clone_size: -
cdr3_aa: CASSQQTGIPYGYTF
cdr3_nt: TGTGCCAGCAGCCAACAGACAGGTATCCCCTATGGCTACACCTTC

v_call: TRBV7-9
j_call: TRBJ2-4
d_call: TRBD1
clone_size: -
cdr3_aa: CASSLSRTGDIQYF
cdr3_nt: TGTGCCAGCAGCTTATCCAGGACAGGGGATATTCAGTACTTC

v_call: TRBV5-5
j_call: TRBJ2-5
d_call: TRBD1
clone_size: -
cdr3_aa: CASSQDRVETQYF
cdr3_nt: TGTGCCAGCAGCCAAGACAGGGTGGAGACCCAGTACTTC

v_call: TRBV28
j_call: TRBJ2-7
d_call: TRBD1
clone_size: -
cdr3_aa: CASSLGTGGSTYEQYF
cdr3_nt: TGTGCCAGCAGTTTGGGAACAGGGGGCTCGACCTACGAGCAGTACTTC

v_call: TRBV10-1
j_call: TRBJ2-7
d_call: -
clone_size: -
cdr3_aa: CASSESGGPSYEQYF
cdr3_nt: TGCGCCAGCAGTGAGTCAGGAGGGCCCTCTTACGAGCAGTACTTC

v_call: TRBV10-3
j_call: TRBJ1-5
d_call: -
clone_size: -
cdr3_aa: CAISEMGDGDQPQHF
cdr3_nt: TGTGCCATCAGTGAAATGGGGGACGGTGATCAGCCCCAGCATTTT

v_call: TRBV12-5
j_call: TRBJ2-3
d_call: -
clone_size: -
cdr3_aa: CASGSSPGTDTQYF
cdr3_nt: TGTGCTAGTGGTTCTAGTCCGGGCACAGATACGCAGTATTTT

v_call: TRBV10-3
j_call: TRBJ1-5
d_call: -
clone_size: -
cdr3_aa: CAISESRDQPQHF
cdr3_nt: TGTGCCATCAGTGAGTCAAGGGATCAGCCCCAGCATTTT

v_call: TRBV20-1
j_call: TRBJ1-1
d_call: -
clone_size: once
cdr3_aa: CSAARDPQAFF
cdr3_nt: TGCAGTGCTGCTCGGGACCCCCAGGCTTTCTTT

v_call: TRBV18
j_call: TRBJ2-3
d_call: -
clone_size: -
cdr3_aa: CASSPAAAASTDTQYF
cdr3_nt: TGTGCCAGCTCACCGGCGGCAGCTGCTAGCACAGATACGCAGTATTTT

v_call: TRBV5-1
j_call: TRBJ1-4
d_call: -
clone_size: -
cdr3_aa: CASSLEGMSGEKLFF
cdr3_nt: TGCGCCAGCAGCTTGGAAGGTATGAGTGGGGAAAAACTGTTTTTT

v_call: TRBV9
j_call: TRBJ2-5
d_call: TRBD1
clone_size: -
cdr3_aa: CASSVAEGGWETQYF
cdr3_nt: TGTGCCAGCAGCGTAGCTGAAGGGGGCTGGGAGACCCAGTACTTC

v_call: TRBV19
j_call: TRBJ1-2
d_call: TRBD1
clone_size: -
cdr3_aa: CASSRDRGGYTF
cdr3_nt: TGTGCCAGTAGTCGGGACAGGGGTGGCTACACCTTC

v_call: TRBV13
j_call: TRBJ2-3
d_call: TRBD2
clone_size: -
cdr3_aa: CASSSRLAGATDTQYF
cdr3_nt: TGTGCCAGCAGCTCGAGACTAGCGGGTGCGACGGATACGCAGTATTTT

v_call: TRBV10-1
j_call: TRBJ2-7
d_call: TRBD1
clone_size: -
cdr3_aa: CASGQGYNEQYF
cdr3_nt: TGCGCCAGCGGACAGGGGTACAACGAGCAGTACTTC

v_call: TRBV29-1
j_call: TRBJ1-2
d_call: -
clone_size: -
cdr3_aa: CSVASQGGGYGYTF
cdr3_nt: TGCAGCGTCGCGAGCCAAGGGGGGGGCTATGGCTACACCTTC

v_call: TRBV7-2
j_call: TRBJ2-1
d_call: TRBD2
clone_size: -
cdr3_aa: CASSGRVEQFF
cdr3_nt: TGTGCCAGCAGCGGGAGGGTTGAGCAGTTCTTC

v_call: TRBV28
j_call: TRBJ2-3
d_call: TRBD1
clone_size: -
cdr3_aa: CASSSRGQVGPGDTQYF
cdr3_nt: TGTGCCAGCAGTTCACGGGGACAGGTGGGTCCCGGAGATACGCAGTATTTT

v_call: TRBV11-2
j_call: TRBJ2-7
d_call: -
clone_size: -
cdr3_aa: CASSLALGGRPSF
cdr3_nt: TGTGCCAGCAGCCTAGCCCTAGGAGGCCGCCCGTCCTTC

v_call: TRBV25-1
j_call: TRBJ2-2
d_call: -
clone_size: -
cdr3_aa: CASSVARGYGELFF
cdr3_nt: TGTGCCAGCAGTGTTGCCAGGGGTTACGGGGAGCTGTTTTTT

v_call: TRBV30
j_call: TRBJ2-5
d_call: -
clone_size: -
cdr3_aa: CAWSVTGSYVKTQYF
cdr3_nt: TGTGCCTGGAGTGTAACCGGGAGTTACGTGAAGACCCAGTACTTC

v_call: TRBV11-3
j_call: TRBJ1-1
d_call: -
clone_size: -
cdr3_aa: CASSSRMNTEAFF
cdr3_nt: TGTGCCAGCAGCTCCCGGATGAACACTGAAGCTTTCTTT

v_call: TRBV5-1
j_call: TRBJ2-5
d_call: -
clone_size: -
cdr3_aa: CASSSGTNQNRETQYF
cdr3_nt: TGCGCCAGCAGCTCCGGGACGAATCAAAACAGGGAGACCCAGTACTTC

v_call: TRBV5-1
j_call: TRBJ1-1
d_call: TRBD1
clone_size: -
cdr3_aa: CASGTGTGPDTEAFF
cdr3_nt: TGCGCCAGCGGGACGGGGACAGGGCCCGACACTGAAGCTTTCTTT

v_call: TRBV4-3
j_call: TRBJ1-5
d_call: -
clone_size: -
cdr3_aa: CASSLRQGQPQHF
cdr3_nt: TGCGCCAGCAGTTTGAGGCAGGGTCAGCCCCAGCATTTT

v_call: TRBV19
j_call: TRBJ2-7
d_call: -
clone_size: -
cdr3_aa: CASSIRTVSYEQYF
cdr3_nt: TGTGCCAGTAGTATCCGGACTGTCTCCTACGAGCAGTACTTC

v_call: TRBV19
j_call: TRBJ1-3
d_call: TRBD1
clone_size: -
cdr3_aa: CASSPYRDRGNDSGNTIYF
cdr3_nt: TGTGCCAGTAGTCCGTACCGGGACAGGGGGAATGACTCTGGAAACACCATATATTTT

v_call: TRBV9
j_call: TRBJ2-3
d_call: -
clone_size: -
cdr3_aa: CASSVEGGGMFTDTQYF
cdr3_nt: TGTGCCAGCAGCGTAGAGGGAGGGGGCATGTTCACAGATACGCAGTATTTT

v_call: TRBV10-3
j_call: TRBJ1-1
d_call: -
clone_size: once
cdr3_aa: CAITDRTNTEAFF
cdr3_nt: TGTGCCATCACCGATAGGACGAACACTGAAGCTTTCTTT

v_call: TRBV7-2
j_call: TRBJ2-1
d_call: TRBD1
clone_size: -
cdr3_aa: CASSLTRGSYNEQFF
cdr3_nt: TGTGCCAGCAGCTTAACCAGGGGGTCCTACAATGAGCAGTTCTTC

v_call: TRBV7-3
j_call: TRBJ1-2
d_call: -
clone_size: once
cdr3_aa: CASSLRRGAQGPDGYTF
cdr3_nt: TGTGCCAGCAGCTTAAGGAGGGGGGCACAGGGACCGGATGGCTACACCTTC

v_call: TRBV18
j_call: TRBJ1-2
d_call: TRBD1
clone_size: -
cdr3_aa: CASSPGQDNYGYTF
cdr3_nt: TGTGCCAGCTCACCGGGACAGGATAACTATGGCTACACCTTC

v_call: TRBV10-3
j_call: TRBJ2-3
d_call: -
clone_size: -
cdr3_aa: CAISPDSSTDTQYF
cdr3_nt: TGTGCCATCAGTCCGGACTCAAGCACAGATACGCAGTATTTT

v_call: TRBV29-1
j_call: TRBJ2-3
d_call: -
clone_size: -
cdr3_aa: CSVEHQRRAQYF
cdr3_nt: TGCAGCGTGGAGCACCAGCGGCGCGCGCAGTATTTT

v_call: TRBV28
j_call: TRBJ1-2
d_call: -
clone_size: -
cdr3_aa: CASSSGLYGYTF
cdr3_nt: TGTGCCAGCAGTTCCGGCCTCTATGGCTACACCTTC

v_call: TRBV6-1
j_call: TRBJ2-3
d_call: -
clone_size: -
cdr3_aa: CASTQDGRSTDTQYF
cdr3_nt: TGTGCCAGCACCCAGGACGGACGAAGCACAGATACGCAGTATTTT

v_call: TRBV5-8
j_call: TRBJ1-1
d_call: -
clone_size: -
cdr3_aa: CASSLLREGNTEAFF
cdr3_nt: TGTGCCAGCAGCTTGTTACGGGAAGGGAACACTGAAGCTTTCTTT

v_call: TRBV2
j_call: TRBJ2-5
d_call: TRBD2
clone_size: -
cdr3_aa: CASSLGLDEETQYF
cdr3_nt: TGTGCCAGCAGTCTGGGACTAGACGAAGAGACCCAGTACTTC

v_call: TRBV19
j_call: TRBJ1-1
d_call: -
clone_size: -
cdr3_aa: CASSIDPPGVRTEAFF
cdr3_nt: TGTGCCAGTAGTATAGATCCCCCGGGGGTGAGAACTGAAGCTTTCTTT

v_call: TRBV5-4
j_call: TRBJ2-3
d_call: TRBD2
clone_size: -
cdr3_aa: CASSAGGEGGTDTQYF
cdr3_nt: TGTGCCAGCAGCGCCGGTGGGGAGGGAGGCACAGATACGCAGTATTTT

v_call: TRBV7-9
j_call: TRBJ2-4
d_call: -
clone_size: -
cdr3_aa: CASSLGWDSAKNIQYF
cdr3_nt: TGTGCCAGCAGCTTAGGATGGGATTCGGCCAAAAACATTCAGTACTTC